The sample holds many counts of the clone carrying this TCR beta chain. The data are from a study of T-cell memory formation after mild COVID-19. Germline V gene data show CDR1 as DFQATT and CDR2 as SNEGSKA (reference sequence). The CDR3 sequence is 13 residues long. V shed 8 bases, J shed 8 bases, and the junction held 12 bases outside the gene matches. The TCR alpha and TCR beta cDNA libraries, bearing sample barcodes and UMIs, were generated by 5'RACE using constant-segment primers. TCRdb fed the 5' RACE reads into MiXCR, producing one record per CDR3 protein. The sample holds about 210,000 distinct CDR3 sequences, about 10% seen once.

The chain joins TRBV20-1 to TRBJ2-1, with 7 bases lining up with TRBD1. Sequenced sample: PBMCs or a T cell subset sorted from them (not recorded which). The origin of this receptor is a man younger than 35 who had mild COVID-19 (a few samples of this study predate the infection). Cell type and time point are not known. This CDR3 reads CSSPDRVGDEQFF. Here the CDR3 DNA reads TGCAGTTCGCCTGACAGGGTAGGCGATGAGCAGTTCTTC.